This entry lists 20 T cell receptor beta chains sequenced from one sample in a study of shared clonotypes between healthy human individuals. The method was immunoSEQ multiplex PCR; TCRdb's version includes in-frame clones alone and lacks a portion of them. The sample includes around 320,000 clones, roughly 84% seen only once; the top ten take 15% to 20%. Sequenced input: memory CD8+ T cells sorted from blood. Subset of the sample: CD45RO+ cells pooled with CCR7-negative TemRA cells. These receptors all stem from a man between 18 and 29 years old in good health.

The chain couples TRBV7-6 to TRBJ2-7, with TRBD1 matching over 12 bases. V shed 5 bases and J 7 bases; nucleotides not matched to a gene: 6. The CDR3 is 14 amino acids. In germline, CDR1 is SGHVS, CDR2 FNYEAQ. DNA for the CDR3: TGTGCCAGCAGCACCCGGGACAGGGGGCAAGAGCAGTACTTC. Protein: CASSTRDRGQEQYF.

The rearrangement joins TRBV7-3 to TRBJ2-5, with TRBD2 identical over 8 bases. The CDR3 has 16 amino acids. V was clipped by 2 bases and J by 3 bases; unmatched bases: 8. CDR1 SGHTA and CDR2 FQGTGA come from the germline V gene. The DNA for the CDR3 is TGTGCCAGCAGCTTAGGGGGACTAGTGGCGAAAGAGACCCAGTACTTC. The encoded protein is CASSLGGLVAKETQYF.

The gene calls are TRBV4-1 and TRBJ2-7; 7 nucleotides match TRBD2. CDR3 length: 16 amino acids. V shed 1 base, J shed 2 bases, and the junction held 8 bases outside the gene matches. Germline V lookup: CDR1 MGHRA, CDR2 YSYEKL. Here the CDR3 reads CASSQAAGTKAYEQYF. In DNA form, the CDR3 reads TGCGCCAGCAGCCAAGCCGCCGGGACTAAGGCCTACGAGCAGTACTTC.

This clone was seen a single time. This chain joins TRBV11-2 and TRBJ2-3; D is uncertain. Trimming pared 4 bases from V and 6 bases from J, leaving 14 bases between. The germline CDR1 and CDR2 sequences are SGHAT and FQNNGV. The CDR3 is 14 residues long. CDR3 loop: CASSSWEGFDTQYF. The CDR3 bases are TGTGCCAGCAGCTCCTGGGAAGGGTTCGATACGCAGTATTTT.

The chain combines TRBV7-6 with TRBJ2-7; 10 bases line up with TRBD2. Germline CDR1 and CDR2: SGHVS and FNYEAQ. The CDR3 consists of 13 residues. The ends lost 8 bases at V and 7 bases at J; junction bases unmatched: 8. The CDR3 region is CASAASGGVEQYF. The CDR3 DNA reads TGTGCCAGCGCGGCTAGCGGGGGAGTGGAGCAGTACTTC.

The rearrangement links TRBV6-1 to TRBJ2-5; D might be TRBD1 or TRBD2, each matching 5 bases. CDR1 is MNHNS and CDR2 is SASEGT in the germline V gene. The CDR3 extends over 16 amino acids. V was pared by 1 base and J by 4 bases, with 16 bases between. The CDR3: CASSEGWGRDPETQYF. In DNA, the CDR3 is TGTGCCAGCAGTGAAGGGTGGGGACGAGACCCAGAGACCCAGTACTTC.

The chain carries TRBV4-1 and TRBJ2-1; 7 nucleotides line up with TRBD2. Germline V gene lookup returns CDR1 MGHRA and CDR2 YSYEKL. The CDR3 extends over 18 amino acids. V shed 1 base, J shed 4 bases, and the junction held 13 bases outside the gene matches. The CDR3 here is CASSQGTRGTISYNEQFF. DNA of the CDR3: TGCGCCAGCAGCCAAGGAACCCGCGGGACTATTTCTTACAATGAGCAGTTCTTC.

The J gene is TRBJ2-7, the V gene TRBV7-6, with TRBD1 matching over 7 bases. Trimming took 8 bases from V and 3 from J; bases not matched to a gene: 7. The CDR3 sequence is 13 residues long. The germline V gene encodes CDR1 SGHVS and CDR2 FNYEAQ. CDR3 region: CASSQGQHYEQYF. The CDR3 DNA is TGTGCCAGCTCACAGGGACAGCACTACGAGCAGTACTTC. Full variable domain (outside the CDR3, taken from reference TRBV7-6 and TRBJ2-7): GAGVSQSPRYKVTKRGQDVALRCDPISGHVSLYWYRQALGQGPEFLTYFNYEAQQDKSGLPNDRFSAERPEGSISTLTIQRTEQRDSAMYRCASSQGQHYEQYFGPGTRLTVT.

The CDR3 coding sequence is TGTGCCACCCAATCGATGGGGGGCGGCTATGGCTACACCTTC. Its translation is CATQSMGGGYGYTF. J is TRBJ1-2 and V is TRBV19; D is possibly TRBD1 (6 bases). Trimming cost V 10 bases and J 4 bases, with 19 bases left between them. CDR1 and CDR2 from the germline V gene are LNHDA and SQIVND (reference sequence). This CDR3 comprises 14 residues.

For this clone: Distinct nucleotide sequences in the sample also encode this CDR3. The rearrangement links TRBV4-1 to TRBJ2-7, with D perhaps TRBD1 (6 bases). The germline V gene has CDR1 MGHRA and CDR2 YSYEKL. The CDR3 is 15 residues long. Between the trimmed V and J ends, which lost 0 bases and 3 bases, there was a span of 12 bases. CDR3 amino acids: CASSQEGQGSYEQYF. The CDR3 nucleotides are TGCGCCAGCAGCCAAGAGGGTCAGGGGAGCTACGAGCAGTACTTC.

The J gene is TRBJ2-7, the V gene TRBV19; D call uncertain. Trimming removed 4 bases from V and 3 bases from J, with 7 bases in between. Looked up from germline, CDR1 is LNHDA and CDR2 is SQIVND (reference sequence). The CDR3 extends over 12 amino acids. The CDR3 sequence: CASSKTGYEQYF. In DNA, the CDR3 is TGTGCCAGTAGTAAGACCGGCTACGAGCAGTACTTC.

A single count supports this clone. CDR3 sequence reads: CASSPYNNEQFF. The CDR3 DNA reads as TGTGCCAGCTCACCTTACAACAATGAGCAGTTCTTC. The genes are TRBV18 and TRBJ2-1, with unresolved D. The CDR3 runs to 12 residues. Germline V gives CDR1 KGHSH, CDR2 LQKENI. V was pared by 3 bases and J by 5 bases, with 5 bases between.

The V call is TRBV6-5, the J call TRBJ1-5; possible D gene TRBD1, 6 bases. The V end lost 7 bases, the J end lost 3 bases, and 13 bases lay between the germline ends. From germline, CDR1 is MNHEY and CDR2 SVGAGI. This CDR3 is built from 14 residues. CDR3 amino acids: CASTITGSNQPQHF. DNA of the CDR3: TGTGCCAGCACCATAACAGGGTCCAATCAGCCCCAGCATTTT.

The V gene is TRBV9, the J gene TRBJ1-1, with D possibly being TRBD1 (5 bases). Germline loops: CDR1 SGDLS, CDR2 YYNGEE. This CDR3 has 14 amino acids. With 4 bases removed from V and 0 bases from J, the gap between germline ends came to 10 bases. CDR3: CASSMGELNTEAFF. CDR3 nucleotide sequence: TGTGCCAGCAGCATGGGGGAACTGAACACTGAAGCTTTCTTT. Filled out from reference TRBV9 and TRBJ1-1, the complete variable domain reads DSGVTQTPKHLITATGQRVTLRCSPRSGDLSVYWYQQSLDQGLQFLIQYYNGEERAKGNILERFSAQQFPDLHSELNLSSLELGDSALYFCASSMGELNTEAFFGQGTRLTVV.

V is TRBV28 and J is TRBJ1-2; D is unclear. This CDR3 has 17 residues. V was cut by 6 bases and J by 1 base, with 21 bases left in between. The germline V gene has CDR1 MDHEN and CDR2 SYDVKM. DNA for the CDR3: TGTGCCAGCAGCTCCACTACCCTACACAAGTTTAACTATGGCTACACCTTC. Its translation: CASSSTTLHKFNYGYTF.

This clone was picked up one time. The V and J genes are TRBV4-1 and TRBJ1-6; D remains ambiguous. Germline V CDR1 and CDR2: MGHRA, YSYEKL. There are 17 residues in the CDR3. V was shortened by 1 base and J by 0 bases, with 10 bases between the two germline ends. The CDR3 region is CASSQGPAGSYNSPLHF. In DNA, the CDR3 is TGCGCCAGCAGCCAAGGACCGGCAGGCTCCTATAATTCACCCCTCCACTTT.

The CDR3 is CASSISVRDAQPQHF. The CDR3 DNA follows: TGTGCCAGTAGTATTAGTGTCAGGGATGCTCAGCCCCAGCATTTT. The genes are TRBV19 and TRBJ1-5, with a possible D match to TRBD1 (5 bases). Germline CDR1 and CDR2: LNHDA and SQIVND (reference sequence). Deletions cut 3 bases from V and 6 bases from J, with 15 bases between. The length of the CDR3 is 15 residues.

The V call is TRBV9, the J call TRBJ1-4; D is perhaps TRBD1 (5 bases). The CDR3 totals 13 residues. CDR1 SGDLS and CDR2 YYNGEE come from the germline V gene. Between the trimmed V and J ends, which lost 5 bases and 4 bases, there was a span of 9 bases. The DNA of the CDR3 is TGTGCCAGCAGACAGGAAAATAATGAAAAACTGTTTTTT. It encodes CASRQENNEKLFF.

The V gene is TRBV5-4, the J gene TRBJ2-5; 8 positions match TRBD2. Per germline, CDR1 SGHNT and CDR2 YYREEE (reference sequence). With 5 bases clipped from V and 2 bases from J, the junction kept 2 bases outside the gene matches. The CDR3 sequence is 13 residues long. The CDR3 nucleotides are TGTGCCAGCAGGGGACTAGTTCAAGAGACCCAGTACTTC. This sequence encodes CASRGLVQETQYF.

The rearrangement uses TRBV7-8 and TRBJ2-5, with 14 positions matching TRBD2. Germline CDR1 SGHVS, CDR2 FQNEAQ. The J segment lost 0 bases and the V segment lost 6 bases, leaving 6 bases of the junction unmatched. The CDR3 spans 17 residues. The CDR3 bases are TGTGCCAGCAGGGGGACTAGCGGGGGCCCGTACCAAGAGACCCAGTACTTC. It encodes CASRGTSGGPYQETQYF.